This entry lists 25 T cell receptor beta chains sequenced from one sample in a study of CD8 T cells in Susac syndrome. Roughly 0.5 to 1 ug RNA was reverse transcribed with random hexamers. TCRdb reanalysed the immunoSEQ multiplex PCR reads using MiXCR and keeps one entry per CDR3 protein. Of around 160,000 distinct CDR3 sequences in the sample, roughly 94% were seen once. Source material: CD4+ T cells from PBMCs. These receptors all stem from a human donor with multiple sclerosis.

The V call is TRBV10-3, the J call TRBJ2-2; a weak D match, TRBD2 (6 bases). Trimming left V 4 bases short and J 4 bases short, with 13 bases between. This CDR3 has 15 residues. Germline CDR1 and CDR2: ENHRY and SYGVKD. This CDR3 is CAISGQIGGTGELFF. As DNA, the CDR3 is TGTGCCATCAGTGGGCAGATCGGGGGCACCGGGGAGCTGTTTTTT.

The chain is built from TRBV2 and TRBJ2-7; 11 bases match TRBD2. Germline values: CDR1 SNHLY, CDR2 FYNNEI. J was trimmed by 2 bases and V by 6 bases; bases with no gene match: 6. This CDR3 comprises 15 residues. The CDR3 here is CASRRTSGPTYEQYF. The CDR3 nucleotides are TGTGCCAGCAGGAGGACTAGCGGGCCTACCTACGAGCAGTACTTC.

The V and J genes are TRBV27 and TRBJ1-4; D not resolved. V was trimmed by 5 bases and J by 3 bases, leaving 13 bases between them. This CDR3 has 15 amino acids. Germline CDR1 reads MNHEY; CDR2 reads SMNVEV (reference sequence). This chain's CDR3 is CASSPSKTANEKLFF. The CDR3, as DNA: TGTGCCAGCAGTCCAAGCAAGACCGCTAATGAAAAACTGTTTTTT.

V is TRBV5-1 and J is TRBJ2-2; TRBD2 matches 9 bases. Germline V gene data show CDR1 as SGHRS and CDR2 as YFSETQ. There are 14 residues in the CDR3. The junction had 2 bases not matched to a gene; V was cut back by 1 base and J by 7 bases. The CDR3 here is CASSLTSGRGELFF. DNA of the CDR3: TGCGCCAGCAGCTTGACTAGCGGGCGCGGGGAGCTGTTTTTT.

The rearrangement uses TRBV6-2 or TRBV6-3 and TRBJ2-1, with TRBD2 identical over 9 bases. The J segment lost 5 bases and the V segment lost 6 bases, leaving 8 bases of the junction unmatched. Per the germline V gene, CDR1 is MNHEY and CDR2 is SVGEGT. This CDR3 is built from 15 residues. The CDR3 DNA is TGTGCCAGCAGCGATAGCGGGAGTGGGGACAATGAGCAGTTCTTC. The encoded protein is CASSDSGSGDNEQFF.

CDR3 nucleotides: TGTGCCAGCAGCTTGTTGGGACGGGACTATGGCTACACCTTC. Its translation: CASSLLGRDYGYTF. The V and J genes are TRBV5-6 and TRBJ1-2; tentative D call: TRBD1 (5 bases). This CDR3 has 14 amino acids. Germline CDR1 and CDR2: SGHDT and YYEEEE. The ends were cut back, 1 base at V and 3 bases at J, with 10 bases in the middle.

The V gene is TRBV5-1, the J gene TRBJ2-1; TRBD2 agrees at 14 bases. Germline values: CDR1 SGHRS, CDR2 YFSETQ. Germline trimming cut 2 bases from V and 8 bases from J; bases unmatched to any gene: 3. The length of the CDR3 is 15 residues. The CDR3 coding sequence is TGCGCCAGCAGCTTAGGGACTAGCGGGAGAGATGAGCAGTTCTTC. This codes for CASSLGTSGRDEQFF.

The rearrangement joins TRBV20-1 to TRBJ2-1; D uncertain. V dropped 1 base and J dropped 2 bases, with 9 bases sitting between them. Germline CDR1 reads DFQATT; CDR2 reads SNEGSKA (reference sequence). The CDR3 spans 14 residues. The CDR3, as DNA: TGCAGTGCTAGAGTACTGACCACCTACAATGAGCAGTTCTTC. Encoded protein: CSARVLTTYNEQFF.

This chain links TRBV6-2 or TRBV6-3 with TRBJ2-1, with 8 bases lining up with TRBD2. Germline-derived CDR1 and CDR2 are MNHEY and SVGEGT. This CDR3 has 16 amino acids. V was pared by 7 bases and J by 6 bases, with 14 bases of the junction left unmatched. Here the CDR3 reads CASNGPGLVFSNEQFF. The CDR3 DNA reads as TGTGCCAGCAACGGACCGGGACTAGTATTCTCCAATGAGCAGTTCTTC.

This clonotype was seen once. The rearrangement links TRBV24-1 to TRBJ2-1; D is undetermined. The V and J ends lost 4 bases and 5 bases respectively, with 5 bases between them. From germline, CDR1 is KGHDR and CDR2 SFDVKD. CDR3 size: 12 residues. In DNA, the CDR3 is TGTGCCACCAGTGACCGTGACAATGAGCAGTTCTTC. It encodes CATSDRDNEQFF.

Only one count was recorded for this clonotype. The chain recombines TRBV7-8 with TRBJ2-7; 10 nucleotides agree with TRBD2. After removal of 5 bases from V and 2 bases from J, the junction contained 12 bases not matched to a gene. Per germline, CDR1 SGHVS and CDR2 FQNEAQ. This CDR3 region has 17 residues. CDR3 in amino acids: CASSHVIGLAGAYEQYF. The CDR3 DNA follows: TGTGCCAGCAGCCACGTAATCGGCCTAGCGGGAGCCTACGAGCAGTACTTC.

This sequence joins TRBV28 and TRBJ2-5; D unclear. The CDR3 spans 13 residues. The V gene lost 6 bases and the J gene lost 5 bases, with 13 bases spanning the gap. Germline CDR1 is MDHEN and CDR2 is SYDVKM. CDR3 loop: CASRVGGVETQYF. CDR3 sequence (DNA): TGTGCCAGCAGAGTCGGTGGGGTTGAGACCCAGTACTTC.

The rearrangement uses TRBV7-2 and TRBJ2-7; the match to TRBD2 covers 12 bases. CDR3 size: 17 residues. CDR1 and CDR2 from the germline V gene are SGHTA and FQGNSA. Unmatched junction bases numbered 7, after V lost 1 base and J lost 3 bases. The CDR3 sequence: CASSLGGLAGLIYEQYF. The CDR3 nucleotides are TGTGCCAGCAGCTTAGGGGGACTAGCGGGTCTCATCTACGAGCAGTACTTC.

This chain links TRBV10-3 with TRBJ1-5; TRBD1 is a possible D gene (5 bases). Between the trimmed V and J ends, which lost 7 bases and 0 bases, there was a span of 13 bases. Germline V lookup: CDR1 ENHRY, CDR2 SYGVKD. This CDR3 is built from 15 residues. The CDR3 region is CAIKDRDGSNQPQHF. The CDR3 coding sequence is TGTGCCATCAAAGACCGGGACGGTAGCAATCAGCCCCAGCATTTT.

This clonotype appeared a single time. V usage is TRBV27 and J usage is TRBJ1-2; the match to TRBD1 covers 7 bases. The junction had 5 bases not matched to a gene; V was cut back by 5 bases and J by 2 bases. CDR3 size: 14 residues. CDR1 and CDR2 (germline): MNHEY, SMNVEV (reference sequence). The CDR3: CASSLQTGNYGYTF. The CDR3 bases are TGTGCCAGCAGTCTCCAGACAGGGAACTATGGCTACACCTTC.

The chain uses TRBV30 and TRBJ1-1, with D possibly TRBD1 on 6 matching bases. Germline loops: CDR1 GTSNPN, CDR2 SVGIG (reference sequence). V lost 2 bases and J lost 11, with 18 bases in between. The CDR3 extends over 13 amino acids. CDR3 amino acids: CAWSRLLDSIAFF. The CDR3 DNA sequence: TGTGCCTGGAGTCGTTTGCTGGACAGTATTGCTTTCTTT.

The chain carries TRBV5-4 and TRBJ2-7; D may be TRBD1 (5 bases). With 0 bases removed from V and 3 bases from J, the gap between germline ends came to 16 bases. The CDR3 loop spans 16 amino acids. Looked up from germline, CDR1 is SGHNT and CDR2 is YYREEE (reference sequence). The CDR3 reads CASSLDLGQINYEQYF. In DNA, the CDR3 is TGTGCCAGCAGCTTGGATTTGGGGCAGATAAACTACGAGCAGTACTTC.

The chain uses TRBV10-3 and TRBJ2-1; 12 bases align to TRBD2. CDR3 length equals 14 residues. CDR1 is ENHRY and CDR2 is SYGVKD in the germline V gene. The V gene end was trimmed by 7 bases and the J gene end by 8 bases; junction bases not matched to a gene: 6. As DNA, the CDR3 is TGTGCCATCAATCTAGCGGGAGGGGAGGATGAGCAGTTCTTC. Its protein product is CAINLAGGEDEQFF.

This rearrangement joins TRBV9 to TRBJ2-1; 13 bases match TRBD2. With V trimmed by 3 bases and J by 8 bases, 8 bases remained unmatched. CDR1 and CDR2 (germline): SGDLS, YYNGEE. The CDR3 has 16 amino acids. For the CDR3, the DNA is TGTGCCAGCAGCGGACCCGGGACTAGCGGGATCCATGAGCAGTTCTTC. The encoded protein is CASSGPGTSGIHEQFF.

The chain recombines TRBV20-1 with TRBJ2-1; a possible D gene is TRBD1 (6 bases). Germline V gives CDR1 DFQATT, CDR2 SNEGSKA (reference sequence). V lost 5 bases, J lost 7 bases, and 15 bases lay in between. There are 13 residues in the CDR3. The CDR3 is CSAYHRVGNEQFF. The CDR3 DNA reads TGCAGTGCTTACCACAGGGTCGGGAATGAGCAGTTCTTC.

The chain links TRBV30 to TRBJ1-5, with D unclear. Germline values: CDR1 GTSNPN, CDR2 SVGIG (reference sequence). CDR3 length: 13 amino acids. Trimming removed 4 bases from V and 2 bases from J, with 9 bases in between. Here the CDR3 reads CAWTAYGNQPQHF. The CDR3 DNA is TGTGCCTGGACCGCGTATGGCAATCAGCCCCAGCATTTT. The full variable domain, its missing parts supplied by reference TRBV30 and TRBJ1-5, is SQTIHQWPATLVQPVGSPLSLECTVEGTSNPNLYWYRQAAGRGLQLLFYSVGIGQISSEVPQNLSASRPQDRQFILSSKKLLLSDSGFYLCAWTAYGNQPQHFGDGTRLSIL.

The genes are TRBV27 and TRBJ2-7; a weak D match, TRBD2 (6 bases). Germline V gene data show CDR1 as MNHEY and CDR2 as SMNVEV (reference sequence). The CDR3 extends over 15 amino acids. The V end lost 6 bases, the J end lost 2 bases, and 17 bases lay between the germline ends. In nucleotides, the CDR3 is TGTGCCAGCAGACCTGGGGTGGGAGGCGCCTACGAGCAGTACTTC. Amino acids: CASRPGVGGAYEQYF.

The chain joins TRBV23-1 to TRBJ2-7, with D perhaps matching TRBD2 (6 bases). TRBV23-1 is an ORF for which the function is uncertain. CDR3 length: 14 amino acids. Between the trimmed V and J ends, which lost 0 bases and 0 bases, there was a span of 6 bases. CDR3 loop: CASSQSRGSYEQYF. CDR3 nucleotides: TGCGCCAGCAGTCAATCGCGGGGCTCCTACGAGCAGTACTTC.

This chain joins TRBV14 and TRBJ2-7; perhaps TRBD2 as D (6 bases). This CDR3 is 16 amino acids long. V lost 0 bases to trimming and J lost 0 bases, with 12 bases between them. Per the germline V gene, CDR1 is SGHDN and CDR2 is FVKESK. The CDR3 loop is CASSQDSWRGSYEQYF. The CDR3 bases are TGTGCCAGCAGCCAAGATTCATGGAGGGGCTCCTACGAGCAGTACTTC.

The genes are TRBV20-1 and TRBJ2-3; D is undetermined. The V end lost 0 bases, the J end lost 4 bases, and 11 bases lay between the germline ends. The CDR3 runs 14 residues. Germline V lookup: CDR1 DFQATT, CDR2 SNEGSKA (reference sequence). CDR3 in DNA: TGCAGTGCTAGAGATACCCTTAACCCAGATACGCAGTATTTT. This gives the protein CSARDTLNPDTQYF.